The 7 T cell receptor beta chains given below trace back to one sample, sequenced in a study of cytomegalovirus exposure and HLA in healthy donors. Profiling relied on immunoSEQ multiplex PCR, and the TCRdb table lists in-frame clones only, not all of them. Of about 56,000 clones in the sample, 90% to 95% were seen once. The sample taken for sequencing was PBMCs. The receptor set was obtained from a woman aged 18-35 years in good health and CMV-seropositive.

The chain links TRBV7-6 to TRBJ2-7; 7 nucleotides line up with TRBD2. V dropped 1 base and J dropped 6; count of bases not matched to a gene: 0. The CDR3 is 12 amino acids. Per germline, CDR1 SGHVS and CDR2 FNYEAQ. Written as DNA, the CDR3 is TGTGCCAGCAGCTTAGGCGGGGGCGAGCAGTACTTC. The encoded protein is CASSLGGGEQYF.

This rearrangement joins TRBV6-5 to TRBJ1-2; no clear D. Germline assignment: CDR1 MNHEY and CDR2 SVGAGI. Trimming removed 0 bases from V and 2 bases from J, with 7 bases in between. The CDR3 is 14 amino acids. The CDR3 region is CASSYSSRNYGYTF. The DNA of the CDR3 is TGTGCCAGCAGTTACTCGAGCCGGAACTATGGCTACACCTTC.

This chain uses TRBV7-2 with TRBJ2-5; TRBD2 matches 7 bases. Germline values: CDR1 SGHTA, CDR2 FQGNSA. With V trimmed by 5 bases and J by 5 bases, 17 bases remained unmatched. This CDR3 is built from 17 residues. The CDR3 region is CASSRGVVRGLGETQYF. CDR3 nucleotides: TGTGCCAGCAGCCGGGGGGTCGTCCGTGGGTTGGGGGAGACCCAGTACTTC.

J is TRBJ1-1 and V is TRBV6-1, with 8 bases lining up with TRBD1. Germline V gene lookup returns CDR1 MNHNS and CDR2 SASEGT. Losses at the gene ends were 2 bases for V and 1 base for J; bases not matched to a gene: 3. The CDR3 is 15 residues long. This CDR3 reads CASSEPGGRNTEAFF. CDR3 DNA sequence: TGTGCCAGCAGTGAACCAGGGGGCAGGAACACTGAAGCTTTCTTT.

This clone was observed a single time. This chain links TRBV10-3 with TRBJ2-4; 13 bases align to TRBD2. Germline V gene lookup returns CDR1 ENHRY and CDR2 SYGVKD. The junction had 2 bases not matched to a gene; V was cut back by 7 bases and J by 5 bases. The length of the CDR3 is 14 residues. CDR3 residues: CAIKGTSGENIQYF. The DNA for the CDR3 is TGTGCCATCAAGGGGACTAGCGGGGAAAACATTCAGTACTTC.

This chain's CDR3 is CASRLNRMVDSPLHF. The CDR3 DNA reads as TGTGCCAGCAGATTAAACAGGATGGTGGATTCACCCCTCCACTTT. J is TRBJ1-6 and V is TRBV2; a possible D gene is TRBD1 (5 bases). Trimming removed 6 bases from V and 8 bases from J, with 17 bases in between. The CDR3 spans 15 residues. Germline V lookup: CDR1 SNHLY, CDR2 FYNNEI.

The chain uses TRBV27 and TRBJ1-6; D is unresolved. CDR3 size: 13 residues. Germline V lookup: CDR1 MNHEY, CDR2 SMNVEV (reference sequence). Between the trimmed V and J ends, which lost 7 bases and 3 bases, there was a span of 7 bases. Here the CDR3 DNA reads TGTGCCAGCAAGAGCATCTATAATTCACCCCTCCACTTT. Its protein product is CASKSIYNSPLHF.